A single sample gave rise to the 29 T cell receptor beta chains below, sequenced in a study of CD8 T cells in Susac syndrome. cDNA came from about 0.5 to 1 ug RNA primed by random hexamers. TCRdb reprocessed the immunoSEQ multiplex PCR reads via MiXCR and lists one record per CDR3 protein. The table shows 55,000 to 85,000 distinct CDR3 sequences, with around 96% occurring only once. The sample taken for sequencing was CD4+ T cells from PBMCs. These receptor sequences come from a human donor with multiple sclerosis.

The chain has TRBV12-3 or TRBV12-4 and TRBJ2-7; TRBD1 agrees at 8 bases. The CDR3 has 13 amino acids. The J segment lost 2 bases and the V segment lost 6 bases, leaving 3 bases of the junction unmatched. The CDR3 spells CASRGQAPYEQYF. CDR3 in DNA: TGTGCCAGCAGGGGACAGGCCCCCTACGAGCAGTACTTC.

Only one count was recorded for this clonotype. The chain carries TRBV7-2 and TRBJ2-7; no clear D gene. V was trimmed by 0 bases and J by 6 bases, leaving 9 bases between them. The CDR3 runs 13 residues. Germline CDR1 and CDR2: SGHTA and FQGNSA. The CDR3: CASSLAAEGEQYF. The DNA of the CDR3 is TGTGCCAGCAGCTTAGCGGCCGAAGGCGAGCAGTACTTC.

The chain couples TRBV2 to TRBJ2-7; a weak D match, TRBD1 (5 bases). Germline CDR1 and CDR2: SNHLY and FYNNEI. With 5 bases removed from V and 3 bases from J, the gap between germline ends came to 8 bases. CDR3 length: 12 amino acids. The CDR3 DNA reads TGTGCCAGCAGTCGACAGAGCTACGAGCAGTACTTC. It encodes CASSRQSYEQYF.

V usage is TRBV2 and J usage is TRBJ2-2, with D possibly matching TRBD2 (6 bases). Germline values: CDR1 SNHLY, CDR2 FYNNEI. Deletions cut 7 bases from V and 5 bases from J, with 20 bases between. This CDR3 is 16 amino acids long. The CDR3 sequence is CASNEQDRRGTGELFF. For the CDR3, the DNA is TGTGCCAGCAACGAACAGGACCGGAGGGGTACCGGGGAGCTGTTTTTT.

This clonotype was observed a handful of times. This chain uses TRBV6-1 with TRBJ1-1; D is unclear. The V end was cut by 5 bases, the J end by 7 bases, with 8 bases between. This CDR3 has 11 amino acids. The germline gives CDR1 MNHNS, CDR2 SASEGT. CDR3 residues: CASSSRHEAFF. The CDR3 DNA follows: TGTGCCAGCAGTTCCAGACATGAAGCTTTCTTT.

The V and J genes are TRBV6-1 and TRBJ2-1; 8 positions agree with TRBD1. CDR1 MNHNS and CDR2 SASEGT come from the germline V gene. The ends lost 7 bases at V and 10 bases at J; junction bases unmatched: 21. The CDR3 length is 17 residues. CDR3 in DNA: TGTGCCAGCACCAAGTTATATGGGACAGGCGGCCGGGAGGAGCAGTTCTTC. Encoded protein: CASTKLYGTGGREEQFF.

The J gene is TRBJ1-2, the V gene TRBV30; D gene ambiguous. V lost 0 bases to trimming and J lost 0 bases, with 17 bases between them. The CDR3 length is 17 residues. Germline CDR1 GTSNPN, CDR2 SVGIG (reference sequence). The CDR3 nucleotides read TGTGCCTGGAGTGTAAACCTCGGCGGCAGAGCTAACTATGGCTACACCTTC. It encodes CAWSVNLGGRANYGYTF.

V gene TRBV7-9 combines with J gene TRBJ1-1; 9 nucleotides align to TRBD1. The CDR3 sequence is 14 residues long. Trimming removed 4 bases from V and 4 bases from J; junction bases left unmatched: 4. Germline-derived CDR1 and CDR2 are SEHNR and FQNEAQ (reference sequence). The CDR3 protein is CASSSTGGGTEAFF. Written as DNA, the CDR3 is TGTGCCAGCAGCTCCACAGGGGGCGGCACTGAAGCTTTCTTT.

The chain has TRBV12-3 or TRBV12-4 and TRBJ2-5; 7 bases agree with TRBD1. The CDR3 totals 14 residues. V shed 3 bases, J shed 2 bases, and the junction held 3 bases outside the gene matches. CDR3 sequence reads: CASSLRGQQETQYF. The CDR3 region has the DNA TGTGCCAGCAGTTTGAGGGGACAGCAAGAGACCCAGTACTTC.

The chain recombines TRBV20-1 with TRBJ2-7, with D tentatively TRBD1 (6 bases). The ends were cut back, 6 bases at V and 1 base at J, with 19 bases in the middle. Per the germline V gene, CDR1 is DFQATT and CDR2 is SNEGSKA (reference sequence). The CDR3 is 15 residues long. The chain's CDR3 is CSALSPLGASYEQYF. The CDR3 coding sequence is TGCAGTGCCCTAAGCCCACTGGGGGCATCCTACGAGCAGTACTTC.

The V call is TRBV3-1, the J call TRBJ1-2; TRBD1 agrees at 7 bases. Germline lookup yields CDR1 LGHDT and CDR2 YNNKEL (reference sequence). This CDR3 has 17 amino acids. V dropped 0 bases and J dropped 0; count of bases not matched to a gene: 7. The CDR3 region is CASSQDIQGGPNYGYTF. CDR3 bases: TGTGCCAGCAGCCAAGATATCCAGGGGGGACCTAACTATGGCTACACCTTC.

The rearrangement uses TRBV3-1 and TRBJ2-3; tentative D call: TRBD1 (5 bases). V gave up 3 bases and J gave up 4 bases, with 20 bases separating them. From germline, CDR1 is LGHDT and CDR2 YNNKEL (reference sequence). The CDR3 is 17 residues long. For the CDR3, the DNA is TGTGCCAGCAGCCAGTTTCAGGCAGGGATTCGTGCAGATACGCAGTATTTT. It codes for CASSQFQAGIRADTQYF.

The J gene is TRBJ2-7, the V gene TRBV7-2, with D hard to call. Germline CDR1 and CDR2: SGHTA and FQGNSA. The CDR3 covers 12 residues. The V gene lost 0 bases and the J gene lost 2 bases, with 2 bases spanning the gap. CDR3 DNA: TGTGCCAGCAGCTTAGCTACCTACGAGCAGTACTTC. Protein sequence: CASSLATYEQYF. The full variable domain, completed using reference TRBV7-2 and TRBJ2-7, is GAGVSQSPSNKVTEKGKDVELRCDPISGHTALYWYRQSLGQGLEFLIYFQGNSAPDKSGLPSDRFSAERTGGSVSTLTIQRTQQEDSAVYLCASSLATYEQYFGPGTRLTVT.

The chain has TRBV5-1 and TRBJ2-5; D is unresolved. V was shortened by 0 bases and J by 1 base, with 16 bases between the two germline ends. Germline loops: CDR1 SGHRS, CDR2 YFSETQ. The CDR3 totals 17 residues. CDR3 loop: CASSLVGQAIIQETQYF. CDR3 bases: TGCGCCAGCAGCTTGGTTGGCCAGGCGATCATCCAAGAGACCCAGTACTTC.

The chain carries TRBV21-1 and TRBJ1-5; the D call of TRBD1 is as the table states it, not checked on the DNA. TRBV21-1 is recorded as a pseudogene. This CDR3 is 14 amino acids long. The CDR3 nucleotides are TGTGCCAGCAGCATGAGGGGGGTGGATCAGCCCCAGCATTTT. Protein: CASSMRGVDQPQHF.

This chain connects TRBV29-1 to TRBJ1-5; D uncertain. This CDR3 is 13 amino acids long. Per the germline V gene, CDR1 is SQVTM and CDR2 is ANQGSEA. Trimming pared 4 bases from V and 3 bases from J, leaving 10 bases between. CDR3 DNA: TGCAGCGTTGGGGAGGCGGCCAATCAGCCCCAGCATTTT. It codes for CSVGEAANQPQHF.

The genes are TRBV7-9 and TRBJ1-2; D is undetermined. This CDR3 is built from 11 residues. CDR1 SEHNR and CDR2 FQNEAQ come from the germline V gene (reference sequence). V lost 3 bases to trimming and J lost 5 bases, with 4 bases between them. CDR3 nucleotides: TGTGCCAGCAGCTTCATATATGGCTACACCTTC. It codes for CASSFIYGYTF. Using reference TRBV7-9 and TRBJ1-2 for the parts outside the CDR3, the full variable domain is DTGVSQNPRHKITKRGQNVTFRCDPISEHNRLYWYRQTLGQGPEFLTYFQNEAQLEKSRLLSDRFSAERPKGSFSTLEIQRTEQGDSAMYLCASSFIYGYTFGSGTRLTVV.

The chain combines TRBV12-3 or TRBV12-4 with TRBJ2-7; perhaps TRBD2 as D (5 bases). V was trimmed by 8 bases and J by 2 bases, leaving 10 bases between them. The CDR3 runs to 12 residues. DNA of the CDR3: TGTGCCAGCTCCTACGGGACCTACGAGCAGTACTTC. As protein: CASSYGTYEQYF.

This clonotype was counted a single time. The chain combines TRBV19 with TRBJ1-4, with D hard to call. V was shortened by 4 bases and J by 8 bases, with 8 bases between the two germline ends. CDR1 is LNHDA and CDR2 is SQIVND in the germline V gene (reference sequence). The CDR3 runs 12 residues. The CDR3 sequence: CASSTPPEKLFF. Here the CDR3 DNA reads TGTGCCAGTAGTACACCGCCGGAAAAACTGTTTTTT.

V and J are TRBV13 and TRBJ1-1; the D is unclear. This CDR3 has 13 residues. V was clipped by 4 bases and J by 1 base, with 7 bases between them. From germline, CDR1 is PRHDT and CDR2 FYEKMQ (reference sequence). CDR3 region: CASSSRRNTEAFF. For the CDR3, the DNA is TGTGCCAGCAGCTCAAGACGGAACACTGAAGCTTTCTTT. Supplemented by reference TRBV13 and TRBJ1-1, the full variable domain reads AAGVIQSPRHLIKEKRETATLKCYPIPRHDTVYWYQQGPGQDPQFLISFYEKMQSDKGSIPDRFSAQQFSDYHSELNMSSLELGDSALYFCASSSRRNTEAFFGQGTRLTVV.

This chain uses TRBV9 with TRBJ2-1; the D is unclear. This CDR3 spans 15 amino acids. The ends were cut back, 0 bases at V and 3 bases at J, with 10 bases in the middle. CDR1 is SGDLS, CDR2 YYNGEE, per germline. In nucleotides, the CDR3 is TGTGCCAGCAGCGTAGGCCAGGCTCTCTACAATGAGCAGTTCTTC. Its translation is CASSVGQALYNEQFF.

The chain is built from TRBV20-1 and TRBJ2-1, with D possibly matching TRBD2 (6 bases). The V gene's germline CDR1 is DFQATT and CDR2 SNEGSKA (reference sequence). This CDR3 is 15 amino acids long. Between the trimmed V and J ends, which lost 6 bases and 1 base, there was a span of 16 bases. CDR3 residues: CSALWGVLSYNEQFF. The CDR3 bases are TGCAGTGCCCTCTGGGGGGTCTTGTCCTACAATGAGCAGTTCTTC.

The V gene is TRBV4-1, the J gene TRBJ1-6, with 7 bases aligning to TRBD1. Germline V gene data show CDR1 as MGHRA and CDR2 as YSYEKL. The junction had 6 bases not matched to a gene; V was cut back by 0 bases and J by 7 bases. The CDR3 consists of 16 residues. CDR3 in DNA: TGCGCCAGCAGCCAAGATCTAAAGGGGGCCAATTCACCCCTCCACTTT. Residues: CASSQDLKGANSPLHF.

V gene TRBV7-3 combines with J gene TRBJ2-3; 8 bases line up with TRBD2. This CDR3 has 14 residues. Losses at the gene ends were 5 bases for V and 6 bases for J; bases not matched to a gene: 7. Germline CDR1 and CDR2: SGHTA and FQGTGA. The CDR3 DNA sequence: TGTGCCAGCAGCCCTGGGACTAGTGGGGATACGCAGTATTTT. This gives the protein CASSPGTSGDTQYF.

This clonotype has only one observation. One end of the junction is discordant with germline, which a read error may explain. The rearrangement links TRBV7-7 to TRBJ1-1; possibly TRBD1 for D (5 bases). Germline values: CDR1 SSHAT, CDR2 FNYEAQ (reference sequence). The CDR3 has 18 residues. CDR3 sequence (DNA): TGTGCTAGCAGCGTTAGAACCCCCCCCCAGGGAAGGAGAACTGAAGCTTTCTTT. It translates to CASSVRTPPQGRRTEAFF. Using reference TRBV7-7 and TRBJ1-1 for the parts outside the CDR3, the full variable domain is GAGVSQSPRYKVTKRGQDVTLRCDPISSHATLYWYQQALGQGPEFLTYFNYEAQPDKSGLPSDRFSAERPEGSISTLTIQRTEQRDSAMYRCASSVRTPPQGRRTEAFFGQGTRLTVV.

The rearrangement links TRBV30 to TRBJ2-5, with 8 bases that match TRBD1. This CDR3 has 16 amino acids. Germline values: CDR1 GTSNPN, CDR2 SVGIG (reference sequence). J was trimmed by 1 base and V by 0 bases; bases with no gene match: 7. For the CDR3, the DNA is TGTGCCTGGAGTGTTGGAGCAGGGGGCTTCCAAGAGACCCAGTACTTC. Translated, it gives CAWSVGAGGFQETQYF.

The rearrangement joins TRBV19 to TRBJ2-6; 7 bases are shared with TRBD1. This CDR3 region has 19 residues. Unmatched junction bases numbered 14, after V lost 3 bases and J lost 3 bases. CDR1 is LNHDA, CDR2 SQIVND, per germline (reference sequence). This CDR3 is CASSIDNRGYDYGANVLTF. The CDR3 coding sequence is TGTGCCAGTAGTATCGATAACAGGGGTTACGACTATGGGGCCAACGTCCTGACTTTC.

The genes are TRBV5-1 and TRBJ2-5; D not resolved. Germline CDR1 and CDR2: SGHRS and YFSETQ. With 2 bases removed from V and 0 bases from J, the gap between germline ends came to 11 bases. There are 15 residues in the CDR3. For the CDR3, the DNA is TGCGCCAGCAGCTTCCGGCCGGAGTACCAAGAGACCCAGTACTTC. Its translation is CASSFRPEYQETQYF.

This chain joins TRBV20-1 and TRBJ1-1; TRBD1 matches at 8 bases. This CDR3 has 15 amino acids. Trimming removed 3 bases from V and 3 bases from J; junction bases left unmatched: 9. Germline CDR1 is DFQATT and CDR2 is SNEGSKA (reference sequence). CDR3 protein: CSASRYGQGHTEAFF. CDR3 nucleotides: TGCAGTGCTAGCCGCTATGGACAGGGTCACACTGAAGCTTTCTTT.